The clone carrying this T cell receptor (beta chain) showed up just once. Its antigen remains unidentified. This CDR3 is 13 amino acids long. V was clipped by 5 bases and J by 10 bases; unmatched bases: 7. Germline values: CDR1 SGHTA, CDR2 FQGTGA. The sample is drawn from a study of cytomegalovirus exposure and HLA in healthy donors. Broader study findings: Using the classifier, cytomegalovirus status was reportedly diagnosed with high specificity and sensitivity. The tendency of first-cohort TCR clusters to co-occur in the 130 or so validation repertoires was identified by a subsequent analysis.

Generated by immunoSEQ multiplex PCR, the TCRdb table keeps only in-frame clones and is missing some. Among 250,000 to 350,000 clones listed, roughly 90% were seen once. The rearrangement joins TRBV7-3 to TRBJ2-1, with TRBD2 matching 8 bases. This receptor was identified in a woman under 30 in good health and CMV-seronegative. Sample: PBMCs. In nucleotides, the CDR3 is TGTGCCAGCAGCCCCACGCGGGGGGCAGAGCAGTTCTTC. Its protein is CASSPTRGAEQFF.